The clone carrying this TCR beta chain came up many times. Its target is not known. The CDR3 runs 15 residues. V lost 5 bases, J lost 3 bases, and 17 bases lay in between. CDR1 SNHLY and CDR2 FYNNEI come from the germline V gene. Unique molecular identifiers were incorporated during preparation of the TCRbeta library. MiXCR, run by TCRdb on the PCR reads, gives a single entry per CDR3 protein. This table holds approximately 31,000 distinct CDR3 sequences, 5% to 7% found once. This sample was taken from a study of T-cell reconstitution after alpha-beta-depleted transplantation in children. Study-wide results and caveats: Where some patients showed high TCRbeta diversity at day 60, it came from recipient T cells and thymic progenitors that had survived. Approximately two months post-transplant, alpha-beta T cells reportedly originated from several hundred expanded graft clones. Counts and diversity of T cells one year after transplant came mostly from newly produced T cells.

The sample was peripheral blood, taken 60 days after TCRalphabeta/CD19-depleted stem cell transplant. The sequence was collected from a child under two years old who had a stem cell transplant for acute myeloid leukemia, so the T cells may come from the graft donor. The J gene is TRBJ2-7, the V gene TRBV2; D call uncertain. The CDR3 DNA sequence: TGTGCCAGCAGTTCAATGACCCCTTTGGACTACGAGCAGTACTTC. It translates to CASSSMTPLDYEQYF.